Listed below are T cell receptor beta chains from one sample, sequenced in a study of lymphopenia after photon versus proton radiotherapy. Sequenced by immunoSEQ multiplex PCR; TCRdb stores in-frame clones only, minus some. The sample records tens of thousands of clones, around nine tenths being singletons. The sample in question was peripheral blood, obtained from a patient treated with proton-based radiotherapy. These receptor sequences come from a woman aged 55-70 years with cholangiocarcinoma. Some clones in this sample may be carry-over from other donors' samples. CDR3s include the opening cysteine and the closing phenylalanine or tryptophan. A D gene is named only where the DNA matches it firmly. Not every row has a clone size; where given, it reads once, few, many or a size class.

NA,TRBJ2-7,TRBV7-6,NA,TGTGCCAGCAGCTTAGCGGAAGCGGAGTTTTACGAGCAGTACTTC,CASSLAEAEFYEQYF
few,TRBJ2-7,TRBV10-2,NA,TGCGCCAGCAGTGAGTCCCAGTGGGCACAGTACTTC,CASSESQWAQYF
NA,TRBJ1-2,TRBV2,NA,TGTGCCAGCAGTGCGACAATTTCGGATGGCTACACCTTC,CASSATISDGYTF
NA,TRBJ1-4,TRBV7-9,NA,TGTGCCAGCAGTTCTAGACAGACTAATGAAAAACTGTTTTTT,CASSSRQTNEKLFF
NA,TRBJ2-6,TRBV18,TRBD1,TGTGCCAGCTCATTGAAGGGGGCGCTCGGGGCCAACGTCCTGACTTTC,CASSLKGALGANVLTF
few,TRBJ2-2,TRBV11-3,NA,TGTGCCAGCAGCTTAAGGGGGAACACCGGGGAGCTGTTTTTT,CASSLRGNTGELFF
NA,TRBJ2-3,TRBV7-9,TRBD1,TGTGCCAGCAGCCGGACAGGGGGGCTTGAGTTTACAGATACGCAGTATTTT,CASSRTGGLEFTDTQYF
NA,TRBJ1-5,TRBV6-6,NA,TGTGCCAGCAGGTACAGGCTACCATCTCTCAATCAGCCCCAGCATTTT,CASRYRLPSLNQPQHF
few,TRBJ2-5,TRBV20-1,NA,TGCAGTGCTGCGAATTGGGAGACCCAGTACTTC,CSAANWETQYF
NA,TRBJ2-7,TRBV27,NA,TGTGCCAGCAGACAACTATCAAGGTCCTTATTTTACGAGCAGTACTTC,CASRQLSRSLFYEQYF
NA,TRBJ1-2,TRBV27,NA,TGTGCCAGCAGTCCTACCACGGGCGGCGGCTACACCTTC,CASSPTTGGGYTF
NA,TRBJ2-7,TRBV9,TRBD1,TGTGCCAGCAGTCTAGGCGCAGGGGGCGAGCAGTACTTC,CASSLGAGGEQYF
NA,TRBJ1-1,TRBV27,TRBD1,TGTGCCAGCAGGAGGGGGCCGGTCACTGAAGCTTTCTTT,CASRRGPVTEAFF
once,TRBJ2-6,TRBV4-3,NA,TGCGCCAGCAGCCATACAGGGTCTGGGGCCAACGTCCTGACTTTC,CASSHTGSGANVLTF
NA,TRBJ1-2,TRBV18,NA,TGTGCCAGCTCACCGGAACAGGACAGTATAAGTGGCTACACCTTC,CASSPEQDSISGYTF
few,TRBJ1-5,TRBV5-6,NA,TGTGCCAGCAGCGCAGGACGGAATAGCAATCAGCCCCAGCATTTT,CASSAGRNSNQPQHF
NA,TRBJ2-7,TRBV6-4,NA,TGTGCCAGCAGTGGGAGGGCCGAGCAGTACTTC,CASSGRAEQYF
NA,TRBJ2-7,TRBV21-1,NA,TGTGCCAGCAGCCCGCGGACAGGGATAGGTAACGGGCAGTACTTC,CASSPRTGIGNGQYF
NA,TRBJ2-5,TRBV11-2,TRBD2,TGTGCCAGCAGCTTACAGCTAGCGGGAGAGGGCCAGTACTTC,CASSLQLAGEGQYF
NA,TRBJ1-1,TRBV5-1,NA,TGCGCCAGCAGTTCCGACAGGATGAACACTGAAGCTTTCTTT,CASSSDRMNTEAFF
NA,TRBJ2-7,TRBV9,TRBD2,TGTGCCAGCAGCGTAGGCAGCGGGAGTTACGAGCAGTACTTC,CASSVGSGSYEQYF
NA,TRBJ2-2,TRBV7-9,NA,TGTGCCAGCAGCCCCCCGGCCGGGGGCGGGGAGCTGTTTTTT,CASSPPAGGGELFF
NA,TRBJ2-7,TRBV19,TRBD2,TGTGCCAGTAGTATCTCCGGGACTAGCGGCTACGAGCAGTACTTC,CASSISGTSGYEQYF
few,TRBJ2-1,TRBV7-3,TRBD2,TGTGCCAGCAGCCCACAGAGCGGGGGGACGTACAATGAGCAGTTCTTC,CASSPQSGGTYNEQFF
NA,TRBJ1-3,TRBV4-1,NA,TGCGCCAGCAGCCTGGGCGCTAACTCTGGAAACACCATATATTTT,CASSLGANSGNTIYF
NA,TRBJ2-1,TRBV15,NA,TGTGCCACCAGCAGAGATTTTTTGGGGGGGCCTCACAATGAGCAGTTCTTC,CATSRDFLGGPHNEQFF
NA,TRBJ1-2,TRBV9,NA,TGTGCCAGCAGCACCCCGCCGGGAGACTATGGCTACACCTTC,CASSTPPGDYGYTF
NA,TRBJ2-5,TRBV29-1,TRBD1,TGCAGCGCCTTACGGACAGGTCAAGAGACCCAGTACTTC,CSALRTGQETQYF
NA,TRBJ2-6,TRBV29-1,TRBD1,TGCAGCGTTTCGGGGACAGGGTCTGGGGCCAACGTCCTGACTTTC,CSVSGTGSGANVLTF
NA,TRBJ2-5,TRBV29-1,NA,TGCGGGGGGCAGCAAGAGACCCAGTACTTC,CGGQQETQYF
NA,TRBJ1-4,TRBV15,NA,TGTGCCACCAGCACTTTAGGGGGTCCCAATGAAAAACTGTTTTTT,CATSTLGGPNEKLFF
NA,TRBJ2-3,TRBV7-2,TRBD2,TGTGCCAGCAGCTCGAATAGGCTAGCGGGGGATACGCAGTATTTT,CASSSNRLAGDTQYF